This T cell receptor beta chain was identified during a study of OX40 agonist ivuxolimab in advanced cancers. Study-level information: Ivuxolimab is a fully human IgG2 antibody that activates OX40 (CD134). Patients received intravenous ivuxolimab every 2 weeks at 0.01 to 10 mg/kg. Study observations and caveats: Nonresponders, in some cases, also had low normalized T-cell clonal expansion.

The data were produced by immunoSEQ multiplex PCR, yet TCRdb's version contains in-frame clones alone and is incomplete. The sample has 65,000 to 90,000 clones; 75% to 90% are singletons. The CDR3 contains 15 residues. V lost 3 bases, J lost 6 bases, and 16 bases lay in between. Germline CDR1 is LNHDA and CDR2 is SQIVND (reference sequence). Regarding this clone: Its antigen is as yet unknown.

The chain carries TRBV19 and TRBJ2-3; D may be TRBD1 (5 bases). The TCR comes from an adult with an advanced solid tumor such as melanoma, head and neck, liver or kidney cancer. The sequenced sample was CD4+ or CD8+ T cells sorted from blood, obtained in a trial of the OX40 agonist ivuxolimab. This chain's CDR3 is CASSMDQGQADTQYF. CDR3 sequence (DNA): TGTGCCAGTAGTATGGACCAGGGCCAGGCGGATACGCAGTATTTT.